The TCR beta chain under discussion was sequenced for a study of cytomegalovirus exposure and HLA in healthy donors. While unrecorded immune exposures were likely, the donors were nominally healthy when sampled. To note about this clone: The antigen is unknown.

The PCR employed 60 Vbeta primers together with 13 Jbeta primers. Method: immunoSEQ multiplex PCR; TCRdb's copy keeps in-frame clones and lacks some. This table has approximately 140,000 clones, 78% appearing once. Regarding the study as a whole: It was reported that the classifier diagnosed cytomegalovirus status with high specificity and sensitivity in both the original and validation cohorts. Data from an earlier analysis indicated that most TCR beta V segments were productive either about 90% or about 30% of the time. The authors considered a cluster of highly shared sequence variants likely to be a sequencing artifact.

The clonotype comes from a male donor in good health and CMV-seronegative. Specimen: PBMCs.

The CDR3 region is CASSNYYSGTGSTDTQYF. DNA of the CDR3: TGTGCCAGCAGTAATTACTATTCCGGGACAGGGTCCACAGATACGCAGTATTTT. The genes are TRBV25-1 and TRBJ2-3; 9 bases are shared with TRBD1. Per germline, CDR1 MGHDK and CDR2 SYGVNS. Trimming cost V 5 bases and J 2 bases; bases outside gene matches: 14. This CDR3 is 18 amino acids long.